Sequencing of this TCR beta chain was carried out in a study of regulatory T cells in long-lasting Graves disease. Study-wide points: Investigators studied peripheral blood only, not thyroid tissue. Sample size, which was small, may have reduced accuracy.

Described time point: newly diagnosed GD, antithyroid drugs for less than 3 months. PBMCs were the source of the RNA used for TCR sequencing. Library construction for TCR beta used iRepertoire HTBI primers and Arm-PCR of CDR3 regions. TCRdb called the multiplex PCR reads again in MiXCR, with one record for every CDR3 protein. The sample shows 620,000 or so distinct CDR3 sequences, about 15% of them seen only once. To note about this clonotype: Its target is not known.

Germline CDR1 MDHEN, CDR2 SYDVKM. The CDR3 contains 16 residues. V shed 4 bases and J 3 bases; nucleotides not matched to a gene: 12. These data are also associated with another study on T cells in Graves' hyperthyroidism and ophthalmopathy. That paper states: The primer set for the first-round RT-PCR of the TCR CDR3 was HTBI. Clonotypes that were expanded in thyroid above 0.001 mostly appeared in blood too.

V gene TRBV28 combines with J gene TRBJ2-7; 7 nucleotides line up with TRBD2. The source is a woman aged 30 to 39 with Graves disease. The source was peripheral blood mononuclear cells (PBMCs), collected at new diagnosis, from a patient treated with antithyroid drugs. DNA of the CDR3: TGTGCCAGCAGTTCCCAATCCGGTGGGGACTACTACGAGCAGTACTTC. Encoded protein: CASSSQSGGDYYEQYF.